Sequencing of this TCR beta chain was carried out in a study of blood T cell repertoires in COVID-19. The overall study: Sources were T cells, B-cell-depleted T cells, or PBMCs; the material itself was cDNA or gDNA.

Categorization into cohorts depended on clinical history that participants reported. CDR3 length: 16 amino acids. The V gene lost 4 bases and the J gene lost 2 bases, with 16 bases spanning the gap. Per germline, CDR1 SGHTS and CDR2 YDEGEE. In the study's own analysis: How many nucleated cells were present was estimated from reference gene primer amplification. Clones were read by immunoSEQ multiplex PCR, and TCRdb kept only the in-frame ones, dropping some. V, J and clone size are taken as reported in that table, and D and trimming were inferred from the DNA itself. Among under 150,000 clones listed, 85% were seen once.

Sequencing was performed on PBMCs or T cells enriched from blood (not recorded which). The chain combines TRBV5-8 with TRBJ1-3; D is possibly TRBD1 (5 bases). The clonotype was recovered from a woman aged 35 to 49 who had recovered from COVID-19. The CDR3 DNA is TGTGCCAGCAGCGTGGGACTGGTCGAGGCTGGAAACACCATATATTTT. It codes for CASSVGLVEAGNTIYF.